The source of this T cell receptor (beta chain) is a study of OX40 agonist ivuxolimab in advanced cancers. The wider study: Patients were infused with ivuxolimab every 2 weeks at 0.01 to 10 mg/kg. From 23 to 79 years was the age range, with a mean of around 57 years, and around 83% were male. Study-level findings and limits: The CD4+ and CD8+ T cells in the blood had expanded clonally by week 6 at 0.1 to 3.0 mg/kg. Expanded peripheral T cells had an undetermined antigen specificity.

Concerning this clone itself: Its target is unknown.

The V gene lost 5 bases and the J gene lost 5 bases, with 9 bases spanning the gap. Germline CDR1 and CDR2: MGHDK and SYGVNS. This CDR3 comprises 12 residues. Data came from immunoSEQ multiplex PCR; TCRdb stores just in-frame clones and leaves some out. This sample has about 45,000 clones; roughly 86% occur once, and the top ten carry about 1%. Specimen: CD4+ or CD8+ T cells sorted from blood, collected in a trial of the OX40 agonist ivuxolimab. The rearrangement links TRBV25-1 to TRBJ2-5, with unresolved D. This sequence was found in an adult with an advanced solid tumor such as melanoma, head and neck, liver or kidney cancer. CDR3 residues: CASSSLGETQYF. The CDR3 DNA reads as TGTGCCAGCAGTTCTCTGGGGGAGACCCAGTACTTC.